The 22 T cell receptor beta chains in this list originate from one sample, sequenced in a study of blood T cell repertoires in COVID-19. Profiled with immunoSEQ multiplex PCR; TCRdb holds only in-frame clones, not every one. This sample has 340,000 or so clones, with around four fifths found just once. The material sequenced was peripheral blood. The origin of the receptors is a man in his thirties or forties with active or convalescent COVID-19.

The chain has TRBV4-2 and TRBJ2-1, with TRBD2 matching 10 bases. The CDR3 sequence is 19 residues long. Germline V CDR1 and CDR2: LGHNA, YNFKEQ. J gave up 8 bases and V 0 bases, and 16 bases lay outside the gene matches. CDR3 loop: CASSQEFWASGSGRDEQFF. The CDR3 DNA follows: TGTGCCAGCAGCCAAGAATTTTGGGCTAGCGGGAGTGGCAGGGATGAGCAGTTCTTC.

V and J are TRBV7-9 and TRBJ2-1, with D possibly TRBD1 on 6 matching bases. Germline V CDR1 and CDR2: SEHNR, FQNEAQ (reference sequence). V lost 4 bases and J lost 4, with 11 bases in between. CDR3 size: 14 residues. The CDR3, as DNA: TGTGCCAGCAGCTCCAGACAGGATTACAATGAGCAGTTCTTC. This translates into CASSSRQDYNEQFF.

V is TRBV7-9 and J is TRBJ2-5; 8 positions match TRBD2. This CDR3 contains 17 residues. The V gene's germline CDR1 is SEHNR and CDR2 FQNEAQ (reference sequence). Unmatched junction bases numbered 12, after V lost 2 bases and J lost 4 bases. The CDR3 nucleotides read TGTGCCAGCAGCTTAAACGTCCAGCGGGAGTGGGGAGAGACCCAGTACTTC. Translated, it gives CASSLNVQREWGETQYF.

V gene TRBV27 combines with J gene TRBJ2-3, with TRBD2 matching over 7 bases. Trimming took 7 bases from V and 3 from J; bases not matched to a gene: 7. Germline CDR1 is MNHEY and CDR2 is SMNVEV (reference sequence). The CDR3 has 14 residues. CDR3 protein: CASMGEGGTDTQYF. The CDR3 region has the DNA TGTGCCAGCATGGGGGAGGGCGGGACAGATACGCAGTATTTT.

The chain is built from TRBV11-2 and TRBJ2-3; the D gene is possibly TRBD1 (5 bases). The CDR3 contains 16 residues. Germline loops: CDR1 SGHAT, CDR2 FQNNGV. V shed 3 bases and J shed 1 base, with 14 bases lying between them. The CDR3 DNA sequence: TGTGCCAGCAGCTTCGGAAGGACATTCCGCACAGATACGCAGTATTTT. Its protein product is CASSFGRTFRTDTQYF.

CDR3 coding DNA: TGTGCCACCAGCAGGAGGGACAGGGGAGGACACATGAACACTGAAGCTTTCTTT. Translation: CATSRRDRGGHMNTEAFF. The chain uses TRBV15 and TRBJ1-1, with 10 bases identical to TRBD1. Germline trimming cut 3 bases from V and 0 bases from J; bases unmatched to any gene: 10. Germline assignment: CDR1 LNHNV and CDR2 YYDKDF (reference sequence). This CDR3 has 18 amino acids. Combining the CDR3 with reference TRBV15 and TRBJ1-1 gives the whole variable domain DAMVIQNPRYQVTQFGKPVTLSCSQTLNHNVMYWYQQKSSQAPKLLFHYYDKDFNNEADTPDNFQSRRPNTSFCFLDIRSPGLGDTAMYLCATSRRDRGGHMNTEAFFGQGTRLTVV.

The J gene is TRBJ1-2, the V gene TRBV9; D not certain. The CDR3 consists of 13 residues. V lost 5 bases to trimming and J lost 5 bases, with 13 bases between them. Germline CDR1 reads SGDLS; CDR2 reads YYNGEE. CDR3 residues: CASRSDLPYGYTF. The DNA for the CDR3 is TGTGCCAGCAGGTCGGACTTACCGTATGGCTACACCTTC.

The chain is built from TRBV7-9 and TRBJ1-2, with D maybe TRBD1 (5 bases). The CDR3 loop spans 16 amino acids. Trimming cost V 5 bases and J 0 bases, with 16 bases left between them. The germline CDR1 and CDR2 sequences are SEHNR and FQNEAQ (reference sequence). CDR3 coding DNA: TGTGCCAGCAGCGGGGGGGTCAGGTCCTCTAACTATGGCTACACCTTC. This codes for CASSGGVRSSNYGYTF.

This clone showed up just once. This chain uses TRBV19 with TRBJ2-2; tentative D call: TRBD2 (5 bases). This CDR3 has 16 residues. Germline V CDR1 and CDR2: LNHDA, SQIVND (reference sequence). V shed 5 bases and J shed 3 bases, with 16 bases lying between them. CDR3 DNA: TGTGCCAGTAGTCCCGGGAACACGGCCTACACCGGGGAGCTGTTTTTT. Translated, it gives CASSPGNTAYTGELFF.

This sequence joins TRBV6-5 and TRBJ2-1; 8 positions agree with TRBD2. CDR1 and CDR2 from the germline V gene are MNHEY and SVGAGI. V lost 7 bases, J lost 8 bases, and 7 bases stayed unmatched. CDR3 length equals 13 residues. For the CDR3, the DNA is TGTGCCAGCATTCGAGCGGGAGCACATGAGCAGTTCTTC. Protein: CASIRAGAHEQFF.

The gene calls are TRBV5-5 and TRBJ2-3, with 11 positions matching TRBD2. Trimming cost V 5 bases and J 5 bases; bases outside gene matches: 7. The germline V gene encodes CDR1 SGHKS and CDR2 YYEKEE (reference sequence). The CDR3 consists of 15 residues. The DNA for the CDR3 is TGTGCCAGCAGTTTTAGCGGGGGGGCGATAGATACGCAGTATTTT. It yields the protein CASSFSGGAIDTQYF.

The chain joins TRBV15 to TRBJ2-2; 9 bases map to TRBD2. From germline, CDR1 is LNHNV and CDR2 YYDKDF (reference sequence). The CDR3 spans 15 residues. The V gene end was trimmed by 5 bases and the J gene end by 8 bases; junction bases not matched to a gene: 9. CDR3 protein: CATSGIAGVGGELFF. The DNA for the CDR3 is TGTGCCACCAGCGGAATAGCGGGAGTAGGTGGGGAGCTGTTTTTT.

This clone was observed a few times. Other nucleotide sequences from this sample produce the same CDR3. This rearrangement joins TRBV6-5 to TRBJ2-7; D remains ambiguous. The CDR3 contains 14 residues. Germline V gene lookup returns CDR1 MNHEY and CDR2 SVGAGI. The V gene lost 2 bases and the J gene lost 1 base, with 9 bases spanning the gap. Written as DNA, the CDR3 is TGTGCCAGCAGTTACCGTGGCTTATCCTACGAGCAGTACTTC. Its protein product is CASSYRGLSYEQYF.

This rearrangement joins TRBV19 to TRBJ2-2; 14 bases line up with TRBD2. V gave up 6 bases and J gave up 8 bases; unmatched junction bases: 8. CDR3 length equals 16 residues. Germline V gives CDR1 LNHDA, CDR2 SQIVND (reference sequence). The CDR3 region has the DNA TGTGCCAGTAGCCTGTTAGGACTAGCGGGAGGAGGGGAGCTGTTTTTT. Its protein is CASSLLGLAGGGELFF.

The chain joins TRBV18 to TRBJ2-5; a weak D match, TRBD1 (6 bases). Trimming shortened V by 8 bases and J by 4 bases, and 14 bases separated the two germline ends. CDR3 length equals 13 residues. The germline gives CDR1 KGHSH, CDR2 LQKENI. The CDR3 nucleotides are TGTGCCAGCCACGGACAGATCGGAGAGACCCAGTACTTC. Protein: CASHGQIGETQYF. Full variable domain (remainder filled in from reference TRBV18 and TRBJ2-5): NAGVMQNPRHLVRRRGQEARLRCSPMKGHSHVYWYRQLPEEGLKFMVYLQKENIIDESGMPKERFSAEFPKEGPSILRIQQVVRGDSAAYFCASHGQIGETQYFGPGTRLLVL.

The chain links TRBV29-1 to TRBJ1-1; no clear D gene. Germline values: CDR1 SQVTM, CDR2 ANQGSEA. The CDR3 loop spans 13 amino acids. The V end lost 3 bases, the J end lost 0 bases, and 8 bases lay between the germline ends. The DNA of the CDR3 is TGCAGCGTTGATAACGGTGTGAACACTGAAGCTTTCTTT. It specifies CSVDNGVNTEAFF.

The chain employs TRBV5-5 and TRBJ1-4; TRBD1 matches 7 bases. V shed 4 bases, J shed 5 bases, and the junction held 8 bases outside the gene matches. Germline CDR1 and CDR2: SGHKS and YYEKEE (reference sequence). The CDR3 spans 15 residues. The CDR3 DNA follows: TGTGCCAGCAGCCCGTTGACAGGGAGAAATGAAAAACTGTTTTTT. Its translation: CASSPLTGRNEKLFF.

This chain connects TRBV7-3 to TRBJ2-3; D is unresolved. This CDR3 is 13 amino acids long. Germline CDR1 is SGHTA and CDR2 is FQGTGA. Deletions cut 4 bases from V and 3 bases from J, with 8 bases between. The CDR3 coding sequence is TGTGCCAGCAGCTGGGCAACAACAGATACGCAGTATTTT. Translated, it gives CASSWATTDTQYF.

This sequence joins TRBV18 and TRBJ2-2, with 12 nucleotides matching TRBD2. Trimming at V came to 6 bases and at J to 5 bases, leaving 13 bases not matched to a gene. The CDR3 contains 18 residues. Germline V gives CDR1 KGHSH, CDR2 LQKENI. As DNA, the CDR3 is TGTGCCAGCTCGCCGATCCTAGCGGGAGGGCCAAGGACCGGGGAGCTGTTTTTT. Residues: CASSPILAGGPRTGELFF. The full variable domain, with the rest looked up from reference TRBV18 and TRBJ2-2, is NAGVMQNPRHLVRRRGQEARLRCSPMKGHSHVYWYRQLPEEGLKFMVYLQKENIIDESGMPKERFSAEFPKEGPSILRIQQVVRGDSAAYFCASSPILAGGPRTGELFFGEGSRLTVL.

The chain couples TRBV7-8 to TRBJ1-4; D might be TRBD1 (6 bases). The germline CDR1 and CDR2 sequences are SGHVS and FQNEAQ. The V end was cut by 3 bases, the J end by 6 bases, with 17 bases between. The CDR3 is 16 amino acids. This CDR3 reads CASSFLGPGAYEKLFF. The CDR3 DNA reads TGTGCCAGCAGCTTCCTGGGCCCAGGGGCTTATGAAAAACTGTTTTTT.

The chain employs TRBV12-1 and TRBJ2-7; TRBD2, the table's D call, lacks a check against the DNA. TRBV12-1 is shown as a pseudogene. The CDR3 has 11 amino acids. The CDR3 protein is CASSWRGEQYF. The CDR3 nucleotides read TGTGCCAGCAGCTGGCGGGGGGAGCAGTACTTC.

This chain links TRBV27 with TRBJ2-5; D is perhaps TRBD2 (5 bases). The germline CDR1 and CDR2 sequences are MNHEY and SMNVEV (reference sequence). This CDR3 is 13 amino acids long. V was shortened by 4 bases and J by 5 bases, with 11 bases between the two germline ends. This chain's CDR3 is CASSWGRGETQYF. CDR3 nucleotide sequence: TGTGCCAGCAGTTGGGGTAGAGGGGAGACCCAGTACTTC.